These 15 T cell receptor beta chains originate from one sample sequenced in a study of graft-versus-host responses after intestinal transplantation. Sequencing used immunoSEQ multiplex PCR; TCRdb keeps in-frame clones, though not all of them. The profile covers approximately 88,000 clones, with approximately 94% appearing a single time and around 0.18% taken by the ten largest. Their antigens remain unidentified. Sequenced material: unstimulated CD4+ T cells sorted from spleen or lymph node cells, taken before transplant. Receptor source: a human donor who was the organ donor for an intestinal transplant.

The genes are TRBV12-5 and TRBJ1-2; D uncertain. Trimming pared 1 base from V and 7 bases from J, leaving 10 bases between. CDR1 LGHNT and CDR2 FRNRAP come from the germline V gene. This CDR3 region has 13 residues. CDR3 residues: CASGLAPIAGYTF. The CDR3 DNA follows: TGTGCTAGTGGTTTGGCCCCTATTGCTGGCTACACCTTC.

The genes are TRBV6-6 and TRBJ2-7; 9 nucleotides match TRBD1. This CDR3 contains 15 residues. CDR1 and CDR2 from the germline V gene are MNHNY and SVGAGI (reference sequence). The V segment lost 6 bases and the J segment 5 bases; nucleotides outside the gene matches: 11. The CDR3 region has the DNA TGTGCCAGCAGGGATCCGGGACAGGGTCCCCACGAGCAGTACTTC. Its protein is CASRDPGQGPHEQYF.

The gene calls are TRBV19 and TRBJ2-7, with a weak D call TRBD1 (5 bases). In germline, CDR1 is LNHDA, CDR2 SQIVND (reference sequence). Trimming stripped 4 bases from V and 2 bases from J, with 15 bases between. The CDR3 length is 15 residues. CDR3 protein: CASSNVAETAYEQYF. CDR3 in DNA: TGTGCCAGTAGTAATGTGGCTGAGACAGCCTACGAGCAGTACTTC.

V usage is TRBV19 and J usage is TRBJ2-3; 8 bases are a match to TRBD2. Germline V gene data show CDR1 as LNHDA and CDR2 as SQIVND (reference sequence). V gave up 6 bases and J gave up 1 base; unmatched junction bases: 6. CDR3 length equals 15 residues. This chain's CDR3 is CASSNRGGGTDTQYF. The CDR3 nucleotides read TGTGCCAGTAGCAACCGGGGGGGAGGCACAGATACGCAGTATTTT. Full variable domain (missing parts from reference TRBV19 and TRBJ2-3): DGGITQSPKYLFRKEGQNVTLSCEQNLNHDAMYWYRQDPGQGLRLIYYSQIVNDFQKGDIAEGYSVSREKKESFPLTVTSAQKNPTAFYLCASSNRGGGTDTQYFGPGTRLTVL.

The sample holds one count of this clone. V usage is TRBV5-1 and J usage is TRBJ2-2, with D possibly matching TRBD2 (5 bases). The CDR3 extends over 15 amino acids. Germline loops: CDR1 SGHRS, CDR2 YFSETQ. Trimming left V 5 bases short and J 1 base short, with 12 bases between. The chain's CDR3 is CASSSEGWNTGELFF. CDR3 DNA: TGCGCCAGCAGTTCAGAGGGATGGAACACCGGGGAGCTGTTTTTT.

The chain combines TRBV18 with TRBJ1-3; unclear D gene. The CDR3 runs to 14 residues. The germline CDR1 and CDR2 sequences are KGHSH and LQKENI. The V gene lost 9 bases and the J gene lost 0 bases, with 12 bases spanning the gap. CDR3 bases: TGTGCCAGTCATCCTGACCTCTCTGGAAACACCATATATTTT. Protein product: CASHPDLSGNTIYF.

The CDR3 spells CASSPNGGAIETQYF. In nucleotides, the CDR3 is TGCGCCAGCAGCCCGAATGGGGGGGCCATAGAGACCCAGTACTTC. The V call is TRBV5-1, the J call TRBJ2-5, with D maybe TRBD2 (7 bases). Germline CDR1 reads SGHRS; CDR2 reads YFSETQ. This CDR3 has 15 residues. Trimming shortened V by 4 bases and J by 4 bases, and 17 bases separated the two germline ends.

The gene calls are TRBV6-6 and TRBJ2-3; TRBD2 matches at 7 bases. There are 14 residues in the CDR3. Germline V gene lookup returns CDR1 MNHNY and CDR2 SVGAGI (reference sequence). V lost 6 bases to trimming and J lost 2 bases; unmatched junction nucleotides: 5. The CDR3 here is CASRPGGLTDTQYF. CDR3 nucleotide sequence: TGTGCCAGCAGACCGGGGGGACTCACAGATACGCAGTATTTT.

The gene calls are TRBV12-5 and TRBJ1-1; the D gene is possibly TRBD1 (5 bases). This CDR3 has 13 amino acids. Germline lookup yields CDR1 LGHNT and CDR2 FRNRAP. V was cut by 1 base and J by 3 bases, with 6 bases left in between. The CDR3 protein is CASGLAGYTEAFF. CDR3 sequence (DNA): TGTGCTAGTGGTTTGGCAGGGTACACTGAAGCTTTCTTT. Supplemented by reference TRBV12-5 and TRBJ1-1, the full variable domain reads DARVTQTPRHKVTEMGQEVTMRCQPILGHNTVFWYRQTMMQGLELLAYFRNRAPLDDSGMPKDRFSAEMPDATLATLKIQPSEPRDSAVYFCASGLAGYTEAFFGQGTRLTVV.

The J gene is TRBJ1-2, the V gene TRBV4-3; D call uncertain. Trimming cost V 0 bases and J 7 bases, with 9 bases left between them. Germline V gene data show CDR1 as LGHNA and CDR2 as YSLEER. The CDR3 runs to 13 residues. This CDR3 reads CASSQDMSGGYTF. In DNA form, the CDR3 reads TGCGCCAGCAGCCAAGATATGTCGGGTGGCTACACCTTC.

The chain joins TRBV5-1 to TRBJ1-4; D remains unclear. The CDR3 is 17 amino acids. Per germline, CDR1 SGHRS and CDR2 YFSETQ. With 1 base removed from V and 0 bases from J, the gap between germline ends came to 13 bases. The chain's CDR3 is CASSLRGGVTTNEKLFF. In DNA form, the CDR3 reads TGCGCCAGCAGCTTGAGAGGAGGCGTCACAACTAATGAAAAACTGTTTTTT.

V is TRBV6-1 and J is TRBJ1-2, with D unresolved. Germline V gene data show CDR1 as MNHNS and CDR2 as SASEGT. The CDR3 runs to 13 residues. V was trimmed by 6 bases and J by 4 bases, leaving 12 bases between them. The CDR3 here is CASRDGLVYGYTF. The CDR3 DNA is TGTGCCAGCAGGGACGGACTAGTCTATGGCTACACCTTC.

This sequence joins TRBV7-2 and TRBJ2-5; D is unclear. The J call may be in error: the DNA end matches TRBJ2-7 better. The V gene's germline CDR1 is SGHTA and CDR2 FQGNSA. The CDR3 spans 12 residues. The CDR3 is CASSLSSYEQYF. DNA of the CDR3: TGTGCCAGCAGCTTGAGCTCCTACGAGCAGTACTTC.

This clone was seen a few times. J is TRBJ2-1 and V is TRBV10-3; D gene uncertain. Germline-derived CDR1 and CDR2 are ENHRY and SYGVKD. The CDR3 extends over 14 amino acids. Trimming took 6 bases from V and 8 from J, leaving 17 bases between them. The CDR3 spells CAIRGYAESHEQFF. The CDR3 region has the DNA TGTGCCATCAGGGGGTATGCTGAGAGCCATGAGCAGTTCTTC.

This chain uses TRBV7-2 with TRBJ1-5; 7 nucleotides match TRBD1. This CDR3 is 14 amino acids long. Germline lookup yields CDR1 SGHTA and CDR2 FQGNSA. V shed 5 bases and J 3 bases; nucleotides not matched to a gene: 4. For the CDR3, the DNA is TGTGCCAGCAGCATTACAGGGGACAATCAGCCCCAGCATTTT. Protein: CASSITGDNQPQHF.